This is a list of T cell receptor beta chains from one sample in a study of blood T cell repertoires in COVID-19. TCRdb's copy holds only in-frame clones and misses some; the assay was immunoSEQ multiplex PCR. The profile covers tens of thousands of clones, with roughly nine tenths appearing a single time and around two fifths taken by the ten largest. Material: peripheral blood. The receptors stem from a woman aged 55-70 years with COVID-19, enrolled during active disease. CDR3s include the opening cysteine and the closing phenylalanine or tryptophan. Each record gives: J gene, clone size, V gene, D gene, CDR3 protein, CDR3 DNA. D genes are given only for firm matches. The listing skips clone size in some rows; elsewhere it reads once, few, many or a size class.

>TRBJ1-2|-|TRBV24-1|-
CATSDPGAPLLGYTF
TGTGCCACCAGTGATCCGGGAGCCCCCCTCCTAGGCTACACCTTC
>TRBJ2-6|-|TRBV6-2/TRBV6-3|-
CASSDRSSVAGANVLTF
TGTGCCAGCAGTGACAGGTCGTCTGTTGCTGGGGCCAACGTCCTGACTTTC
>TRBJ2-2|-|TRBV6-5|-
CASSYSGDTGELFF
TGTGCCAGCAGTTACTCCGGGGACACCGGGGAGCTGTTTTTT
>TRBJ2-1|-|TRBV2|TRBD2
CASRRRTSGGASFNEQFF
TGTGCCAGCAGGCGGAGGACTAGCGGGGGGGCCTCTTTCAATGAGCAGTTCTTC
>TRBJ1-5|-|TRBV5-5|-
CASSLGTLDSNQPQHF
TGTGCCAGCAGCTTGGGGACACTTGATAGCAATCAGCCCCAGCATTTT
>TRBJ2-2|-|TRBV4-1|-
CASSQVRTANTGELFF
TGCGCCAGCAGCCAGGTTCGGACAGCTAACACCGGGGAGCTGTTTTTT
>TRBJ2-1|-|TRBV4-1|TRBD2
CASSQPETSPYNEQFF
TGCGCCAGCAGCCAACCTGAGACTAGCCCTTACAATGAGCAGTTCTTC
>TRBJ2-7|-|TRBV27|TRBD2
CASRPGLPSYEQYF
TGTGCCAGCCGCCCGGGACTACCGTCCTACGAGCAGTACTTC
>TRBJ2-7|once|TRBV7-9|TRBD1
CASSLPRQGSPYEQYF
TGTGCCAGCAGCTTACCCCGACAGGGCTCGCCCTACGAGCAGTACTTC
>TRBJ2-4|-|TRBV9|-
CASSVAPSSGNIQYF
TGTGCCAGCAGCGTGGCCCCCTCCTCGGGAAACATTCAGTACTTC
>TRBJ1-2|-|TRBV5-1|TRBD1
CASSPGQGGDYGYTF
TGCGCCAGCAGCCCTGGACAGGGAGGGGACTATGGCTACACCTTC
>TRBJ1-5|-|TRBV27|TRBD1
CASSIRQGGQPQHF
TGTGCCAGCAGTATAAGACAGGGAGGTCAGCCCCAGCATTTT
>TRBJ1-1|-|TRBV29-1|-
CSVDREGRAEAFF
TGCAGCGTTGACAGGGAAGGAAGGGCTGAAGCTTTCTTT
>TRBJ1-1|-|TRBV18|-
CASSLTEMNTEAFF
TGTGCCAGCTCCTTGACAGAAATGAACACTGAAGCTTTCTTT
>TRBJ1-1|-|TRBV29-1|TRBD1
CSVDRGSTEAFF
TGCAGCGTCGACAGGGGAAGCACTGAAGCTTTCTTT
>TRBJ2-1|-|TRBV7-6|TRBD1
CASSLAGYLVVDRDNEQFF
TGTGCCAGCAGCTTAGCCGGTTACTTAGTGGTGGACAGGGATAATGAGCAGTTCTTC
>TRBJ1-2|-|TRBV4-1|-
CASSQGAGDYGYTF
TGCGCCAGCAGCCAAGGGGCGGGGGACTATGGCTACACCTTC
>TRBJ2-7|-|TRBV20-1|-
CSANWGHEQYF
TGCAGTGCTAACTGGGGCCACGAGCAGTACTTC
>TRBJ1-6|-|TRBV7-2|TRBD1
CASSSRDRANSPLHF
TGTGCCAGCAGCTCGCGGGACAGGGCGAATTCACCCCTCCACTTT
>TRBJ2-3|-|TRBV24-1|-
CATSGGSAGTDTQYF
TGTGCCACCAGTGGAGGGAGCGCGGGGACAGATACGCAGTATTTT
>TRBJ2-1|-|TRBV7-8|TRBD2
CASSSGGANEQFF
TGTGCCAGCAGCTCGGGGGGAGCCAATGAGCAGTTCTTC
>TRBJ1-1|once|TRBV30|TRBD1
CAWSGTGFEAFF
TGTGCCTGGAGTGGGACAGGGTTTGAAGCTTTCTTT
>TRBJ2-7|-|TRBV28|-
CASSPGGVPGYEQYF
TGTGCCAGCAGCCCCGGCGGGGTTCCAGGCTACGAGCAGTACTTC
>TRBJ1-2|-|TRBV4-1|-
CASSLREPGQNGYTF
TGCGCCAGCAGCCTTCGGGAGCCAGGGCAAAATGGCTACACCTTC
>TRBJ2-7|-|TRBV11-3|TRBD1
CASSLASGTVPYEQYF
TGTGCCAGCAGCTTAGCTTCGGGGACAGTCCCCTACGAGCAGTACTTC
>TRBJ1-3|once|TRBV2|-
CASSTGVSGNTIYF
TGTGCCAGCAGTACCGGGGTCTCTGGAAACACCATATATTTT
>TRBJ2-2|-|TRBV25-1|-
CASSVAATGELFF
TGTGCCAGCAGTGTAGCGGCTACCGGGGAGCTGTTTTTT
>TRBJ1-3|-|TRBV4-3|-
CASSQDSRGNTIYF
TGCGCCAGCAGCCAAGATTCCAGGGGAAACACCATATATTTT
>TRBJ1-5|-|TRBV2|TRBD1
CASQETGNQPQHF
TGTGCCTCCCAGGAGACAGGGAATCAGCCCCAGCATTTT
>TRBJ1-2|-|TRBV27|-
CASSAFEGDYGYTF
TGTGCCAGCAGCGCATTTGAGGGGGACTATGGCTACACCTTC
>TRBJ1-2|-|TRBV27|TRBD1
CASSHRDRVGYTF
TGTGCCAGCAGTCACCGGGACAGGGTTGGCTACACCTTC
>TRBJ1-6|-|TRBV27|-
CASSLIGSAPLHF
TGTGCCAGCAGTTTAATCGGGTCGGCGCCCCTCCACTTT
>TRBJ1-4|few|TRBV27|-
CASSLSVGGEKLFF
TGTGCCAGCAGTTTATCGGTGGGAGGAGAAAAACTGTTTTTT
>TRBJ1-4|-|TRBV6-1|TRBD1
CASSEGDSHEKLFF
TGTGCCAGCAGTGAAGGGGACAGTCATGAAAAACTGTTTTTT
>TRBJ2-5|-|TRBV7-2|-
CASSSAGRGETQYF
TGTGCCAGCAGCTCAGCGGGGAGGGGGGAGACCCAGTACTTC
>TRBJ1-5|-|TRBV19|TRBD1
CASTQGLGQPQHF
TGTGCCAGCACACAGGGGTTAGGTCAGCCCCAGCATTTT
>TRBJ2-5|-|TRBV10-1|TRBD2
CASSEGGRGETQYF
TGCGCCAGCAGTGAAGGCGGGAGAGGCGAGACCCAGTACTTC
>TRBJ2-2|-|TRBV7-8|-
CASSLAQAGELFF
TGTGCCAGCAGCTTAGCCCAGGCCGGGGAGCTGTTTTTT
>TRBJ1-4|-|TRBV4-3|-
CASSQDEGGNEKLFF
TGCGCCAGCAGCCAAGATGAGGGTGGGAATGAAAAACTGTTTTTT